Only a few counts were recorded for the clone carrying this T cell receptor beta chain. The antigen is unknown. This entry comes from a study of early T cells in non-severe SARS-CoV-2 infection. Study in general: Chains were unpaired, as sequencing was done on bulk RNA from unsorted whole blood. Study results and limitations: VDJdb-based matching was biased toward anti-spike CD8 responses and missed private and CD4 specificities.

Attachment of unique molecular identifiers to individual cDNA molecules was performed. TCRdb re-called the 5' RACE reads with MiXCR, one entry per CDR3 protein. The sample holds 99,000 or so distinct CDR3 sequences; roughly 15% are singletons and the top ten take roughly 1.3%. The receptor was isolated from an adult who was a healthcare worker with PCR-confirmed SARS-CoV-2 infection or an uninfected control (not recorded which). The sequencing sample was made of whole blood.

The CDR3 DNA reads TGCAGTGGGAAACGGGGGAATGAGCAGTTCTTC. This translates into CSGKRGNEQFF. The V gene is TRBV20-1, the J gene TRBJ2-1; D might be TRBD2 (6 bases). Per germline, CDR1 DFQATT and CDR2 SNEGSKA (reference sequence). V dropped 7 bases and J dropped 7 bases, with 11 bases sitting between them. The CDR3 runs 11 residues.